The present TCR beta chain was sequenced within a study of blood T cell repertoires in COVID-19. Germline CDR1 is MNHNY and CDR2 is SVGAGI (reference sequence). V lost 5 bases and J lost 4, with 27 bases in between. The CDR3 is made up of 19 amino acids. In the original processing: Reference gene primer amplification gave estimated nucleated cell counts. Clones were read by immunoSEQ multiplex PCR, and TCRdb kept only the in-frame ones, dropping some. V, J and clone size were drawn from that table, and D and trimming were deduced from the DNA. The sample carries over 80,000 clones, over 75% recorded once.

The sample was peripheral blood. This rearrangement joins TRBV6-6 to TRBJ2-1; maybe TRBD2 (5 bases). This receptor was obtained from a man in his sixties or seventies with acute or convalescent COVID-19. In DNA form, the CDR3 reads TGTGCCAGCAGTCTTACGGGGTATAGAGTACTGAAAAGTTACAATGAGCAGTTCTTC. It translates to CASSLTGYRVLKSYNEQFF.